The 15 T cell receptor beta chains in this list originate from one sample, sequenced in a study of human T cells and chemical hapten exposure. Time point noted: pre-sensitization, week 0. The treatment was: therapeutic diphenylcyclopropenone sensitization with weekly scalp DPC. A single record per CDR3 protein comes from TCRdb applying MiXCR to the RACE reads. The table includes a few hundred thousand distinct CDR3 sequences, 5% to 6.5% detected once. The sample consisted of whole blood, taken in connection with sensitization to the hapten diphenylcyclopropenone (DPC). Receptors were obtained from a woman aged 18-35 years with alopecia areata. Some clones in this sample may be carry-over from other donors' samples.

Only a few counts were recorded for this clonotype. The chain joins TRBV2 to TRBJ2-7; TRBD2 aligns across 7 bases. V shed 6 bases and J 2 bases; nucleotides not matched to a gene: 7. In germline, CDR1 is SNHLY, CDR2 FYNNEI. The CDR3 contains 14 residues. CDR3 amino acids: CASSRTSVTYEQYF. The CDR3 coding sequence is TGTGCCAGCAGCCGAACTAGCGTTACCTACGAGCAGTACTTC. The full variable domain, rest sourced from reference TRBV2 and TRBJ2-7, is EPEVTQTPSHQVTQMGQEVILRCVPISNHLYFYWYRQILGQKVEFLVSFYNNEISEKSEIFDDQFSVERPDGSNFTLKIRSTKLEDSAMYFCASSRTSVTYEQYFGPGTRLTVT.

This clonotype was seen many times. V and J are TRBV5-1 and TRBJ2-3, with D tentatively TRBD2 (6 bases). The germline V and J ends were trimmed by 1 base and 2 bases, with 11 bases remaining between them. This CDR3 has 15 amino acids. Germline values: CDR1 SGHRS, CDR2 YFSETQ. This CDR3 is CASSLYGGNTDTQYF. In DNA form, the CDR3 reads TGCGCCAGCAGCTTGTACGGCGGGAACACAGATACGCAGTATTTT. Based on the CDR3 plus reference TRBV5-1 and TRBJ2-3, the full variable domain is KAGVTQTPRYLIKTRGQQVTLSCSPISGHRSVSWYQQTPGQGLQFLFEYFSETQRNKGNFPGRFSGRQFSNSRSEMNVSTLELGDSALYLCASSLYGGNTDTQYFGPGTRLTVL.

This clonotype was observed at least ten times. The CDR3 here is CSARRISGNTIYF. In DNA, the CDR3 is TGCAGTGCTAGACGAATCTCTGGAAACACCATATATTTT. This chain joins TRBV20-1 and TRBJ1-3; D is undetermined. This CDR3 comprises 13 residues. The germline V gene has CDR1 DFQATT and CDR2 SNEGSKA (reference sequence). Deletions cut 2 bases from V and 0 bases from J, with 5 bases between.

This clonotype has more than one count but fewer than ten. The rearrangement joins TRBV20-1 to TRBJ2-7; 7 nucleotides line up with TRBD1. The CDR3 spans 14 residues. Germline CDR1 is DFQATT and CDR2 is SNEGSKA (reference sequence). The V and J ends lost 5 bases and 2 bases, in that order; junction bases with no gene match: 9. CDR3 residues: CSASRDRRPYEQYF. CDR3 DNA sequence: TGCAGTGCTTCCCGGGACAGAAGGCCCTACGAGCAGTACTTC.

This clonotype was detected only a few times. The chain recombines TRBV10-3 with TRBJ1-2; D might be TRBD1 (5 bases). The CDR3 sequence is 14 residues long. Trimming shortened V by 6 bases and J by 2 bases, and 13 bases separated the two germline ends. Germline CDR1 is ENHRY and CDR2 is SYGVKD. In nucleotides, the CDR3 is TGTGCCATCAGGAGGGGTGACGGGAACTATGGCTACACCTTC. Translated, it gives CAIRRGDGNYGYTF.

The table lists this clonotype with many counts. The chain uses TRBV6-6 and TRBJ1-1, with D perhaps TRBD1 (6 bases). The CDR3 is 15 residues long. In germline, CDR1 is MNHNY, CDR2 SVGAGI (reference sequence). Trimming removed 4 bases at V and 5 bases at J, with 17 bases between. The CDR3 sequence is CASSSQGFGNTEAFF. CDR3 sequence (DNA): TGTGCCAGCAGTTCACAGGGTTTTGGGAATACTGAAGCTTTCTTT.

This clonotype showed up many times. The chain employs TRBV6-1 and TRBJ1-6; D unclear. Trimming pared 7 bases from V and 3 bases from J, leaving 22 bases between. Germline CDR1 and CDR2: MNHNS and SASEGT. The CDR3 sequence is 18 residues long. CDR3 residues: CASKGRTEEYFYNSPLHF. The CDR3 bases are TGTGCCAGCAAGGGAAGGACGGAAGAATATTTCTATAATTCACCCCTCCACTTT.

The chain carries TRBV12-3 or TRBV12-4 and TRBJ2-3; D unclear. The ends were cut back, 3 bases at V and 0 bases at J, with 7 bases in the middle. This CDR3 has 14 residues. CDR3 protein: CASSLGISTDTQYF. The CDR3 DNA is TGTGCCAGCAGTTTGGGAATTAGCACAGATACGCAGTATTTT.

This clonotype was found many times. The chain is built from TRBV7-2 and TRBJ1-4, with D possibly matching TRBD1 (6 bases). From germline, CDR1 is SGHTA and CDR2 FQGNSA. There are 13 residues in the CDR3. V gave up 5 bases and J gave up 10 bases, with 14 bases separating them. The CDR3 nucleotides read TGTGCCAGCAGCCCTCGACAGGACGGAAAACTGTTTTTT. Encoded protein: CASSPRQDGKLFF. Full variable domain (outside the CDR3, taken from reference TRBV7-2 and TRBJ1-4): GAGVSQSPSNKVTEKGKDVELRCDPISGHTALYWYRQSLGQGLEFLIYFQGNSAPDKSGLPSDRFSAERTGGSVSTLTIQRTQQEDSAVYLCASSPRQDGKLFFGSGTQLSVL.

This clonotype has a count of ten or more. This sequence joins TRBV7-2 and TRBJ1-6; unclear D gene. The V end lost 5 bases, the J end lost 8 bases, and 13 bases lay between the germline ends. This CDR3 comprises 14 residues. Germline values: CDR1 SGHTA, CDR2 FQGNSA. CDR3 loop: CASSQRAPDSPLHF. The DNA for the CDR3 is TGTGCCAGCAGCCAGCGGGCCCCGGATTCACCCCTCCACTTT.

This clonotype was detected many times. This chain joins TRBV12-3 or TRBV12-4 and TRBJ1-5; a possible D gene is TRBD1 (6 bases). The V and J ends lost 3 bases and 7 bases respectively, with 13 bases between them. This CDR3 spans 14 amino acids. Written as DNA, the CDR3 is TGTGCCAGCAGTTTCGACAGGCAACAACAGCCCCAGCATTTT. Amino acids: CASSFDRQQQPQHF.

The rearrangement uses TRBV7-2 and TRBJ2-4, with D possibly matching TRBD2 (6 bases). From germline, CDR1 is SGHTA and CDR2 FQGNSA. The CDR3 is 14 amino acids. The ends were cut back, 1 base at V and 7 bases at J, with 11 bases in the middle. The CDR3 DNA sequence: TGTGCCAGCAGCTTAGACGGGGGAAGGAACATTCAGTACTTC. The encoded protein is CASSLDGGRNIQYF.

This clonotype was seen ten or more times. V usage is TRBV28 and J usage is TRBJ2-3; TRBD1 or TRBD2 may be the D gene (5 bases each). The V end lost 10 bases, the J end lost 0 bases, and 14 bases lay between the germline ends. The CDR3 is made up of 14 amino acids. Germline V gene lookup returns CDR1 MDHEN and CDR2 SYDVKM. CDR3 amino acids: CATLGTGSTDTQYF. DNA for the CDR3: TGTGCCACCCTAGGGACGGGTAGCACAGATACGCAGTATTTT.

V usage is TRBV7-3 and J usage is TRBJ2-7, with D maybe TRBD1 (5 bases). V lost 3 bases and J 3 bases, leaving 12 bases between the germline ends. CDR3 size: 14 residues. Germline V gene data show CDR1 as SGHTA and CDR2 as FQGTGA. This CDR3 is CASSFQGSDYEQYF. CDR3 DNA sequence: TGTGCCAGCAGCTTTCAGGGATCAGACTACGAGCAGTACTTC.

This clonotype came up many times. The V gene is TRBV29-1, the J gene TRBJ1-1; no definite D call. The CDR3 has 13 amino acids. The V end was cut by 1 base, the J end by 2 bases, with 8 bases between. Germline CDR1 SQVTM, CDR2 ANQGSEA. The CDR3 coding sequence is TGCAGCGTTGAAGGGGGTTACAACACTGAAGCTTTCTTT. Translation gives CSVEGGYNTEAFF.